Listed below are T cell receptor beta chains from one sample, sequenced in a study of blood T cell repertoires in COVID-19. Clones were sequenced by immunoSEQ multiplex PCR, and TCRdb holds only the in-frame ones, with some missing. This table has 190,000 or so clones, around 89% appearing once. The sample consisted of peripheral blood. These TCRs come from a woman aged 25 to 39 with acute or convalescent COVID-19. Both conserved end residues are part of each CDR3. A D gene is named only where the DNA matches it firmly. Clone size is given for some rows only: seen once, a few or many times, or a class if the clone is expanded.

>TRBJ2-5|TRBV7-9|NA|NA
TGTGCCAGCAGCTTAGGAGCGCAGGGCCAAGAGACCCAGTACTTC
CASSLGAQGQETQYF
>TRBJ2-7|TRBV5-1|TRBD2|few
TGCGCCAGCAGTCCTAGCGGGAGGGCGTGGGAGCAGTACTTC
CASSPSGRAWEQYF
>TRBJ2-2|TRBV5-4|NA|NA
TGTGCCAGCAGCTTGGGCGGGGTTTCCGGGGAGCTGTTTTTT
CASSLGGVSGELFF
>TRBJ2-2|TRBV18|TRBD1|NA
TGTGCCAGCTCGCCCAGGACAGGGGGGAACACCGGGGAGCTGTTTTTT
CASSPRTGGNTGELFF
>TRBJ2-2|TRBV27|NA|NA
TGTGCCAGCAGTCCACTGCCCCAGGCGGGCGCCGGGGAGCTGTTTTTT
CASSPLPQAGAGELFF
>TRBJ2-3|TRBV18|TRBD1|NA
TGTGCCAGCTCACCGACAGGGGCAGATACGCAGTATTTT
CASSPTGADTQYF
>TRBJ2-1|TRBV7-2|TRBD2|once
TGTGCCAGCAGCCAAAGAGCGGGAGCTATGGAGCAGTTCTTC
CASSQRAGAMEQFF
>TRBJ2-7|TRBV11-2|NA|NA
TGTGCCAGCAGCTTAGGCGCGGGCTCCGGCTACGAGCAGTACTTC
CASSLGAGSGYEQYF
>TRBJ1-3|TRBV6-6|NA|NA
TGTGCCAGCAGTTACGGGCTAACTGGAAACACCATATATTTT
CASSYGLTGNTIYF
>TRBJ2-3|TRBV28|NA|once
TGTGCCAGCACCACGGCGGTGGATACGCAGTATTTT
CASTTAVDTQYF
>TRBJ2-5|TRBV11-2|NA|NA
TGTGCCAGCAGCTTAGGGACATTCCAAGAGACCCAGTACTTC
CASSLGTFQETQYF
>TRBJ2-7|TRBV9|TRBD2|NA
TGTGCCAGCAGCGTAGATGGACTAGCGGGAAACGAGCAGTACTTC
CASSVDGLAGNEQYF
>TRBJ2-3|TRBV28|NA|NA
TGTGCCAGCAGTCCCCCCTCAGGAATCACAGATACGCAGTATTTT
CASSPPSGITDTQYF
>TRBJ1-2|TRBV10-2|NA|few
TGCGCCAGCAGTGAGTCAGCATTAGGCTACACCTTC
CASSESALGYTF
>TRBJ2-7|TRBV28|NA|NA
TGTGCCAGCAGTTCGTCCGGGACTCTCTCCTACGAGCAGTACTTC
CASSSSGTLSYEQYF
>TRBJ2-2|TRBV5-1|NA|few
TGCGCCAGCAGCCACCAGGGTTTTGGTGGCGGGGAGCTGTTTTTT
CASSHQGFGGGELFF
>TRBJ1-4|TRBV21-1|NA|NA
TGTGCCAGCAGCAAAGCAGGGGGCACTAATGAAAAACTGTTTTTT
CASSKAGGTNEKLFF
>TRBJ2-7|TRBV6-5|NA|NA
TGCCTACCTCTACTCGTCGAGCAGTACTTC
CLPLLVEQYF
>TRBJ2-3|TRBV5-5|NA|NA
TGTGCCAGCAGCCTAGGATTTAGCACAGATACGCAGTATTTT
CASSLGFSTDTQYF
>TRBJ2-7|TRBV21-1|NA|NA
TGTGCCAGCAGCCCCGGGAGGGCCCACGAGCAGTACTTC
CASSPGRAHEQYF
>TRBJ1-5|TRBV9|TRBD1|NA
TGTGCCAGCAGCTTAGGACAGGGCAATCAGCCCCAGCATTTT
CASSLGQGNQPQHF
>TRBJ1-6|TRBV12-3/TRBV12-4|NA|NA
TGTGCCAGCAGTCGACACTTTTCACCCCTCCACTTT
CASSRHFSPLHF
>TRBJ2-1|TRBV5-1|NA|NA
TGCGCCAGCAGCTTGATGCGGGGACTGTCCTACAATGAGCAGTTCTTC
CASSLMRGLSYNEQFF
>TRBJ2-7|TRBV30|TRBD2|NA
TGTGCCTGGAGGGAAAAGGGACTAGGATTCTACGAGCAGTACTTC
CAWREKGLGFYEQYF
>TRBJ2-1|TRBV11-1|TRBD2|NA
TGTGCCGCACAAATTAGCGGGACTGGGAATGAGCAGTTCTTC
CAAQISGTGNEQFF
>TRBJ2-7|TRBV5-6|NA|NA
TGTGCCAGCAGCTTGGTGAGGGACTTCCTATTC
CASSLVRDFLF
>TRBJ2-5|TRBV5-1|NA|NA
TGCGCCAGCAGCGAACTAGTGGAGCAAGAGACCCAGTACTTC
CASSELVEQETQYF
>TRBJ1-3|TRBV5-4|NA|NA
TGTGCCCTCGGGGGTCCGACCTCTGGAAACACCATATATTTT
CALGGPTSGNTIYF
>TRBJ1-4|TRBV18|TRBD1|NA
TGTGCCAGCTCACCACAACCACAGGGGTTAAATGAAAAACTGTTTTTT
CASSPQPQGLNEKLFF
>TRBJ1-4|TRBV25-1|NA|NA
TGTGCCAGCAGTGAAGCGGTGGCAACTAATGAAAAACTGTTTTTT
CASSEAVATNEKLFF
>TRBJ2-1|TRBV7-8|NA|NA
TGTGCCAGCAGCCGAAGCCCGGGGAATGAGCAGTTCTTC
CASSRSPGNEQFF
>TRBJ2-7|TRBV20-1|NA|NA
TGCAGTGCTAGTTGGGGGCCCACCTACGAGCAGTACTTC
CSASWGPTYEQYF
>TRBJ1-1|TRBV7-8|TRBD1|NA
TGTGCCAGCAGCACCATCCCGGGACAGACAAGAGCTTTCTTT
CASSTIPGQTRAFF
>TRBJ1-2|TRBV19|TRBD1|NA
TGTGCCAGTAGTTTCAGGGGCAGGGGGACAAGAGATGGCTACACCTTC
CASSFRGRGTRDGYTF
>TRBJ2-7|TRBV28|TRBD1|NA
TGTGCCAGCAGTCCTGCCCCGAGACAGGGCTACGAGCAGTACTTC
CASSPAPRQGYEQYF
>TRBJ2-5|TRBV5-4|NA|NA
TGTGCCAGCAGACGGGGGGCTAATGAGGAGACCCAGTACTTC
CASRRGANEETQYF
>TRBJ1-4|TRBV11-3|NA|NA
TGTGCCAGCAGCTACCGGGAGTATGAAAAACTGTTTTTT
CASSYREYEKLFF
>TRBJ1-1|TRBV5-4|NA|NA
TGTGCCAGCAGCTTGGGGGCGGGGGGAGCTTTCTTT
CASSLGAGGAFF
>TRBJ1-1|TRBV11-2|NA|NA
TGTGCCAGCAGCTTAGGGCAGAACACTGAAGCTTTCTTT
CASSLGQNTEAFF
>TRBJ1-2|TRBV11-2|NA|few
TGTGCCAGCAGCTTAGGCTTCGAGGCTAACTATGGCTACACCTTC
CASSLGFEANYGYTF
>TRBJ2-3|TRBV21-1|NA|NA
TGTGCCAGCAGCAAGTATCCGAGGGGCACAGATACGCAGTATTTT
CASSKYPRGTDTQYF
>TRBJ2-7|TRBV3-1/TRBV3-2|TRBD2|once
TGTGCCAGCCGCCGGACTAGCGGGAGCTCCTACGAGCAGTACTTC
CASRRTSGSSYEQYF
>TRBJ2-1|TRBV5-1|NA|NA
TGCGCCAGCAGCTTGGTTCTAATTAGCGGAGAGAGGAATGAGCAGTTCTTC
CASSLVLISGERNEQFF
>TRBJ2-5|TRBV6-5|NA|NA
TGTGCCAGCAGGAGGGGGCAAGAGACCCAGTACTTC
CASRRGQETQYF